These T cell receptor beta chains were read from a single sample in a study of cytomegalovirus exposure and HLA in healthy donors. The table came from immunoSEQ multiplex PCR; TCRdb's copy has only in-frame clones and leaves some out. The sample contains around 200,000 clones, approximately 79% of which appear only once. Sequencing was performed on PBMCs. These receptors were obtained from a man between 40 and 49 years old in good health and CMV-seropositive. Both conserved end residues are part of each CDR3. The D gene is left open where the match is weak. Clone size appears in some rows only: once, few, many, or a class for an expanded clone.

TRBV7-9	TRBJ2-3	NA	NA	CASRPPTSRTDTQYF	TGTGCCAGCAGACCGCCTACTAGTCGCACAGATACGCAGTATTTT
TRBV5-6	TRBJ2-7	TRBD1	NA	CASRRTGGGEQYF	TGTGCCAGCAGACGGACAGGGGGCGGTGAGCAGTACTTC
TRBV5-1	TRBJ2-2	TRBD2	NA	CASRPGLAGANTGELFF	TGCGCCAGCAGACCTGGACTAGCGGGGGCGAACACCGGGGAGCTGTTTTTT
TRBV9	TRBJ2-4	TRBD1	NA	CASSVETGSNIQYF	TGTGCCAGCAGCGTGGAGACAGGGTCAAACATTCAGTACTTC
TRBV6-4	TRBJ1-2	TRBD1	NA	CASRRTGAHGYTF	TGTGCCAGCAGGAGGACAGGGGCTCATGGCTACACCTTC
TRBV4-1	TRBJ1-3	NA	NA	CATGTGTSGNTIYF	TGCGCCACCGGAACAGGTACCTCTGGAAACACCATATATTTT
TRBV15	TRBJ2-4	TRBD1	NA	CATSGADRVDKNIQYF	TGTGCCACCAGCGGAGCCGACAGGGTTGACAAAAACATTCAGTACTTC
TRBV6-6	TRBJ1-2	TRBD1	NA	CASSSPGQGNYGYTF	TGTGCCAGCAGTAGCCCCGGACAGGGAAACTATGGCTACACCTTC
TRBV9	TRBJ1-1	TRBD1	NA	CASSAARGQLNTEAFF	TGTGCCAGCAGCGCCGCACGGGGACAGCTGAACACTGAAGCTTTCTTT
TRBV15	TRBJ2-5	TRBD2	NA	CATSGGTSGGGETQYF	TGTGCCACCAGCGGGGGGACTAGCGGGGGCGGGGAGACCCAGTACTTC
TRBV7-3	TRBJ1-5	NA	NA	CASKGTGKGSNQPQHF	TGTGCCAGCAAAGGAACAGGGAAAGGTAGCAATCAGCCCCAGCATTTT
TRBV7-9	TRBJ2-5	TRBD2	NA	CASSLQLGLEETQYF	TGTGCCAGCAGCTTACAACTAGGACTAGAAGAGACCCAGTACTTC
TRBV10-2	TRBJ2-5	TRBD2	NA	CASSIASGEETQYF	TGCGCCAGCAGTATAGCTAGCGGGGAAGAGACCCAGTACTTC
TRBV30	TRBJ1-2	NA	NA	CAWSRRGSGYTF	TGTGCCTGGAGCCGCCGAGGGTCGGGCTACACCTTC
TRBV9	TRBJ1-2	TRBD1	NA	CASSGLDRNYGYTF	TGTGCCAGCAGCGGACTGGACAGGAACTATGGCTACACCTTC
TRBV6-6	TRBJ1-2	NA	NA	CASSRLDSYGYTF	TGTGCCAGCAGTAGACTGGACAGCTATGGCTACACCTTC
TRBV5-1	TRBJ2-7	TRBD1	few	CASSFGTGRGEQYF	TGCGCCAGCAGCTTCGGGACAGGGCGAGGGGAGCAGTACTTC
TRBV6-1	TRBJ2-5	TRBD1	NA	CASSKRTGKKETQYF	TGTGCCAGCAGTAAGCGGACAGGGAAAAAAGAGACCCAGTACTTC
TRBV30	TRBJ1-4	NA	once	CAWNPHTNEKLFF	TGTGCCTGGAATCCCCATACTAATGAAAAACTGTTTTTT
TRBV2	TRBJ2-3	TRBD2	once	CASSGLAGDETDTQYF	TGTGCCAGCAGTGGACTAGCGGGGGATGAGACAGATACGCAGTATTTT
TRBV7-2	TRBJ2-7	TRBD2	NA	CASSFSGGNEQYF	TGTGCCAGCAGCTTCTCGGGAGGGAACGAGCAGTACTTC
TRBV5-1	TRBJ1-4	NA	NA	CASTLAGPREKLFF	TGCGCCAGCACGTTGGCAGGTCCGCGTGAAAAACTGTTTTTT
TRBV30	TRBJ1-6	TRBD1	NA	CAWRYRGSSYNSPLHF	TGTGCCTGGAGGTACAGGGGGAGCTCCTATAATTCACCCCTCCACTTT
TRBV9	TRBJ2-3	TRBD2	NA	CASSLASGGHTDTQYF	TGTGCCAGCAGCTTAGCTAGCGGGGGACACACAGATACGCAGTATTTT
TRBV2	TRBJ2-3	TRBD2	NA	CASRGLADTQYF	TGTGCCAGCAGGGGACTAGCGGATACGCAGTATTTT
TRBV19	TRBJ1-5	NA	NA	CASSIYPGTGDQPQHF	TGTGCCAGTAGTATCTACCCCGGGACTGGGGACCAGCCCCAGCATTTT
TRBV19	TRBJ2-5	TRBD1	NA	CASSIAGQGVQETQYF	TGTGCCAGTAGTATAGCGGGACAGGGCGTCCAAGAGACCCAGTACTTC